This T cell receptor (beta chain) was found in a study of blood T cell repertoires in COVID-19. Study as a whole: Spain, Italy and the United States supplied samples that represented acute and convalescent COVID-19. PBMCs, B-cell-depleted T cells, or T cells provided the cDNA or gDNA that made up the material.

The J segment lost 5 bases and the V segment lost 5 bases, leaving 11 bases of the junction unmatched. This CDR3 contains 15 residues. The germline CDR1 and CDR2 sequences are SGHVS and FQNEAQ. In the original analysis: Reference gene primer amplification in the assay estimated nucleated cell counts. Only in-frame clones appear in the TCRdb table, and some are missing; sequencing was by immunoSEQ multiplex PCR. D and trimming were read from the DNA, whereas the V and J calls and clone size are those reported in that table. The repertoire includes about 380,000 clones, about 85% of them detected once, and about 3.6% sits in the top ten.

Input material: peripheral blood. V is TRBV7-8 and J is TRBJ1-1, with TRBD1 identical over 7 bases. The sequence came from a young woman with acute or convalescent COVID-19. This CDR3 reads CASSPTRTGSTEAFF. CDR3 nucleotide sequence: TGTGCCAGCAGCCCCACCAGGACAGGCTCAACTGAAGCTTTCTTT. Together with reference TRBV7-8 and TRBJ1-1, the CDR3 gives the full variable domain: GAGVSQSPRYKVAKRGQDVALRCDPISGHVSLFWYQQALGQGPEFLTYFQNEAQLDKSGLPSDRFFAERPEGSVSTLKIQRTQQEDSAVYLCASSPTRTGSTEAFFGQGTRLTVV.